The rows below give T cell receptor beta chains drawn from one sample of a study of cytomegalovirus exposure and HLA in healthy donors. The table came from immunoSEQ multiplex PCR; TCRdb's copy has only in-frame clones and leaves some out. Among approximately 220,000 clones, approximately 80% were seen once, and the ten largest hold about 14%. The source material was PBMCs. Receptors were obtained from a woman aged 25 to 39 in good health and CMV-seropositive. Both conserved end residues are part of each CDR3. D genes are given only for firm matches. Clone size, where shown, is once, few, many, or a class for clones that have expanded.

clone_size | j_call | d_call | v_call | cdr3_aa | cdr3_nt
- | TRBJ2-5 | - | TRBV27 | CASSLYSEETQYF | TGTGCCAGCAGTTTATATTCTGAAGAAACCCAGTACTTC
- | TRBJ2-1 | - | TRBV5-1 | CASSLIDYNEQFF | TGCGCCAGCAGCTTGATCGATTACAATGAGCAGTTCTTC
- | TRBJ2-5 | - | TRBV6-1 | CASSEDGGWETQYF | TGTGCCAGCAGTGAAGATGGAGGTTGGGAGACCCAGTACTTC
once | TRBJ2-2 | - | TRBV9 | CASTHTSGPGELFF | TGTGCCAGCACCCATACCTCGGGGCCCGGGGAGCTGTTTTTT
- | TRBJ1-2 | - | TRBV29-1 | CSVPPGVGNYGYTF | TGCAGCGTTCCTCCAGGGGTAGGTAACTATGGCTACACCTTC
- | TRBJ2-1 | TRBD2 | TRBV7-9 | CASSPPPSGRGYNEQFF | TGTGCCAGCAGCCCACCACCTAGCGGGAGAGGCTACAATGAGCAGTTCTTC
- | TRBJ1-3 | - | TRBV2 | CASSEGMSSGNTIYF | TGTGCCAGCAGTGAAGGGATGAGCTCTGGAAACACCATATATTTT
once | TRBJ2-1 | - | TRBV21-1 | CASSTSSGRSFLNEQFF | TGTGCCAGCAGCACCTCTAGCGGGAGGAGCTTTTTAAATGAGCAGTTCTTC
- | TRBJ1-5 | TRBD1 | TRBV6-5 | CASSSSRQGNQPQHF | TGTGCCAGCAGTTCCTCCCGACAGGGAAATCAGCCCCAGCATTTT
- | TRBJ1-5 | - | TRBV7-6 | CASSSGTGPQHF | TGTGCCAGCAGCTCGGGGACCGGGCCCCAGCATTTT